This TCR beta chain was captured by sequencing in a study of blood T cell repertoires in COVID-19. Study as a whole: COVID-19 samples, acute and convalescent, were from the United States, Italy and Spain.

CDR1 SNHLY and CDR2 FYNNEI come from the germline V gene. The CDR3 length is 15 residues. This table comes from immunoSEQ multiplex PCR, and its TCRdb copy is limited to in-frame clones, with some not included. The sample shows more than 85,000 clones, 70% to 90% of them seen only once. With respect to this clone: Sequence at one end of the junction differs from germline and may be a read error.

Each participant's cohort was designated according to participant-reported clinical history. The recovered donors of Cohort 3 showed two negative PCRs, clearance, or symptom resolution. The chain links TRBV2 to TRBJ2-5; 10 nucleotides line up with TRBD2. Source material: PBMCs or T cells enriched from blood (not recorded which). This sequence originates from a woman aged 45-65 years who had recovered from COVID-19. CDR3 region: CASSKAGGDQETQYF. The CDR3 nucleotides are TGTGCCAGCAGTAAAGCGGGGGGGGACCAAGAGACCCAGTACTTC. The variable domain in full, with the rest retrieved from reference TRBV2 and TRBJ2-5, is EPEVTQTPSHQVTQMGQEVILRCVPISNHLYFYWYRQILGQKVEFLVSFYNNEISEKSEIFDDQFSVERPDGSNFTLKIRSTKLEDSAMYFCASSKAGGDQETQYFGPGTRLLVL.